The clone carrying this T cell receptor beta chain appeared a single time. Its antigen is as yet unknown. This sample is part of a study of cytomegalovirus exposure and HLA in healthy donors. The study's findings and limits: TCR beta chain V- and J-gene trimming was linked, in a later analysis, to a missense variant in DCLRE1C.

This CDR3 is built from 12 residues. Germline CDR1 and CDR2: MDHEN and SYDVKM. V lost 11 bases, J lost 5 bases, and 13 bases lay in between. Vbeta (60) and Jbeta (13) primers were used in the PCR. Only in-frame clones appear in the TCRdb table, and some are missing; sequencing was by immunoSEQ multiplex PCR. This sample carries under 200,000 clones, 65% to 75% of them seen once, and the ten largest clones take less than 1.6%. The chain combines TRBV28 with TRBJ2-1; D may be TRBD1 (6 bases). The TCR originated in a girl between 10 and 17 years old in good health and CMV-seronegative. The sequencing input was PBMCs. The CDR3 coding sequence is TGTGCCGCTTACGGGACAAACAATGAGCAGTTCTTC. This codes for CAAYGTNNEQFF. The whole variable domain, remainder taken from reference TRBV28 and TRBJ2-1, is DVKVTQSSRYLVKRTGEKVFLECVQDMDHENMFWYRQDPGLGLRLIYFSYDVKMKEKGDIPEGYSVSREKKERFSLILESASTNQTSMYLCAAYGTNNEQFFGPGTRLTVL.